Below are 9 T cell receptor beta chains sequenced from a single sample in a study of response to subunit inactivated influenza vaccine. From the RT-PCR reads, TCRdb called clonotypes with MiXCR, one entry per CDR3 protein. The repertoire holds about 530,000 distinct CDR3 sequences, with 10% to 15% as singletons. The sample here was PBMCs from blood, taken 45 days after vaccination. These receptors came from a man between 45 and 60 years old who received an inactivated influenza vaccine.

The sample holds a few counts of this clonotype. The CDR3 region is CASRVQGAHTGELFF. The DNA for the CDR3 is TGTGCCAGCAGAGTACAGGGGGCTCACACCGGGGAGCTGTTTTTT. V and J are TRBV3-1 and TRBJ2-2; 9 bases are shared with TRBD1. Trimming removed 6 bases from V and 3 bases from J; junction bases left unmatched: 5. The CDR3 runs 15 residues. Germline V gene sequence: CDR1 LGHDT, CDR2 YNNKEL (reference sequence).

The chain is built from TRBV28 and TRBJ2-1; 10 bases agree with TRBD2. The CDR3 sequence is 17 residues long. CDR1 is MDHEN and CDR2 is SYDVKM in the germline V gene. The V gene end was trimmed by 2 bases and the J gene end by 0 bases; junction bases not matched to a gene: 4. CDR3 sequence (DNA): TGTGCCAGCAGTTTACTGACTAGCGGGCACTCCTACAATGAGCAGTTCTTC. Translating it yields CASSLLTSGHSYNEQFF. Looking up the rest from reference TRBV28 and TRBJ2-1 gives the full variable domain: DVKVTQSSRYLVKRTGEKVFLECVQDMDHENMFWYRQDPGLGLRLIYFSYDVKMKEKGDIPEGYSVSREKKERFSLILESASTNQTSMYLCASSLLTSGHSYNEQFFGPGTRLTVL.

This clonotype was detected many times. The CDR3 is CASRGQGISSYNEQFF. The CDR3 region has the DNA TGTGCCAGCAGGGGACAGGGAATTAGCTCCTACAATGAGCAGTTCTTC. The gene calls are TRBV7-2 and TRBJ2-1; 9 nucleotides agree with TRBD1. This CDR3 has 16 amino acids. Germline trimming cut 6 bases from V and 0 bases from J; bases unmatched to any gene: 6. Germline CDR1 reads SGHTA; CDR2 reads FQGNSA.

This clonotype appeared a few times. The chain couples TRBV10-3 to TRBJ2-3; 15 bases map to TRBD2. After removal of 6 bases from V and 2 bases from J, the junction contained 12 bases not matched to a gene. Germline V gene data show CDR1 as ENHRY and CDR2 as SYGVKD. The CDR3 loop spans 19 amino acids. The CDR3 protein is CAIRTSPGLAGGNTDTQYF. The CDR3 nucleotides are TGTGCCATCAGGACGAGCCCGGGACTAGCGGGAGGCAACACAGATACGCAGTATTTT.

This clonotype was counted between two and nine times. In DNA, the CDR3 is TGTGCCAGCAGTTTCCGAATAGGGAACACCGGGGAGCTGTTTTTT. As protein: CASSFRIGNTGELFF. This rearrangement joins TRBV27 to TRBJ2-2; D gene uncertain. This CDR3 spans 15 amino acids. The germline V gene has CDR1 MNHEY and CDR2 SMNVEV (reference sequence). The V and J ends lost 3 bases and 1 base respectively, with 9 bases between them.

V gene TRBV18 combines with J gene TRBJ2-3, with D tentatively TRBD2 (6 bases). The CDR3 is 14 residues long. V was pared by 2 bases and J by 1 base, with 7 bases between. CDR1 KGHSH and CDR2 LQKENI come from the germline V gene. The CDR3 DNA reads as TGTGCCAGCTCACCATGGAGGGGCACAGATACGCAGTATTTT. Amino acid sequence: CASSPWRGTDTQYF.

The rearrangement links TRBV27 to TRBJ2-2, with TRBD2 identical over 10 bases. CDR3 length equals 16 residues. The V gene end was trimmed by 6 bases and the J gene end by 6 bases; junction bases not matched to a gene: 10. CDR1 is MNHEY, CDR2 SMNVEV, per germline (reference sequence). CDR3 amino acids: CASSPGGGTSAGELFF. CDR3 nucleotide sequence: TGTGCCAGCAGCCCAGGAGGTGGGACTAGCGCCGGGGAGCTGTTTTTT.

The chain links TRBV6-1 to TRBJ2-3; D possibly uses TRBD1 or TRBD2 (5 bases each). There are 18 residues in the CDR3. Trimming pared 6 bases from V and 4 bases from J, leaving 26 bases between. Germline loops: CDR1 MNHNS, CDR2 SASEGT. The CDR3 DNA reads TGTGCCAGCAGGGGACGCAGGGAGACACTGGCGACACCAGATACGCAGTATTTT. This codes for CASRGRRETLATPDTQYF.

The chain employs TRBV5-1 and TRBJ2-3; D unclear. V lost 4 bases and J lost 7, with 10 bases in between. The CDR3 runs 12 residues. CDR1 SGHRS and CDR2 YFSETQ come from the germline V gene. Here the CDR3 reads CASSDGVNTQYF. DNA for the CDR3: TGCGCCAGCAGCGACGGAGTGAATACGCAGTATTTT.